Listed below are T cell receptor beta chains from one sample, sequenced in a study of T and B cells in COVID-19 patients. MiXCR, applied by TCRdb to the multiplex PCR reads, yields one record per CDR3 protein. The data contain thousands of distinct CDR3 sequences, over 25% of them singletons. The sequenced sample was blood. The receptors come from a human donor who had recovered from COVID-19. Both conserved end residues are part of each CDR3. D genes are given only for firm matches. The size field is filled for only some rows; it gives once, few, many or a size class.

clone_size	d_call	j_call	v_call	cdr3_nt	cdr3_aa
few	NA	TRBJ1-2	TRBV12-3/TRBV12-4	TGTGCCAGCAGGAACTTAAACTATGGCTACACCTTC	CASRNLNYGYTF
NA	NA	TRBJ1-1	TRBV6-5	TGTGCCAGCAGTGAAAGAGGGAGAATGAACACTGAAGCTTTCTTT	CASSERGRMNTEAFF
few	TRBD1	TRBJ2-7	TRBV6-5	TGTGCCAGCAGACTACTGCCTCCCGGGACAGGACAGAGCGAGCAGTACTTC	CASRLLPPGTGQSEQYF
NA	TRBD1	TRBJ1-2	TRBV12-3/TRBV12-4	TGTGCCAGCAGGGGTGACAGGGCACTCCATGGCTACACCTTC	CASRGDRALHGYTF
few	NA	TRBJ1-4	TRBV6-1	TGTGCCAGCAGTGTAAGCGGTTTATATGAAAAACTGTTTTTT	CASSVSGLYEKLFF
many	NA	TRBJ2-5	TRBV6-1	TGTGCCAGCCCTGCTGGGAGACCTCAAGAGACCCAGTACTTC	CASPAGRPQETQYF
NA	NA	TRBJ2-4	TRBV5-4	TGTGCCAGCAGCTTGGAATCAGGGGCAAACATTCAGTACTTC	CASSLESGANIQYF
medium-sized	NA	TRBJ1-4	TRBV29-1	TGCAGCGTTGGGGGACTTTCTAATGAAAAACTGTTTTTT	CSVGGLSNEKLFF
NA	TRBD1	TRBJ1-1	TRBV19	TGTGCCAGTAGCCCAACCGGGACAGGGTTTGGTGAAGCTTTCTTT	CASSPTGTGFGEAFF
medium-sized	TRBD1	TRBJ1-2	TRBV29-1	TGCAGCGTTGAAGGGACAGGGTCCTATGGCTACACCTTC	CSVEGTGSYGYTF
NA	TRBD2	TRBJ2-1	TRBV5-1	TGCGCCAGCAGCTCCGGGACTAGCGGGTACAATGAGCAGTTCTTC	CASSSGTSGYNEQFF
medium-sized	NA	TRBJ1-2	TRBV19	TGTGCCAGTAGTACGAACGGGGCCCTGGATGGCTACACCTTC	CASSTNGALDGYTF
few	NA	TRBJ2-3	TRBV5-1	TGCGCCAGCAGCTTGGAAGGCAAACCTAAGGCAGATACGCAGTATTTT	CASSLEGKPKADTQYF